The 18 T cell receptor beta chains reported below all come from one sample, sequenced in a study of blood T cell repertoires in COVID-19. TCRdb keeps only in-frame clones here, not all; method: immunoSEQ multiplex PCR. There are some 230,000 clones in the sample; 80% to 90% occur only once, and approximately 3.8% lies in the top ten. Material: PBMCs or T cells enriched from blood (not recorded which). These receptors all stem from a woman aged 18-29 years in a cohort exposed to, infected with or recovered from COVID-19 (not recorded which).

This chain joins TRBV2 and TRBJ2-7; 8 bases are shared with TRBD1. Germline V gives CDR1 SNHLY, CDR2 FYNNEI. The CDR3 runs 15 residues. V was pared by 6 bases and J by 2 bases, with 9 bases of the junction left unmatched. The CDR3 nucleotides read TGTGCCAGCAGAGTAGATCGGGACAGGACCTACGAGCAGTACTTC. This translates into CASRVDRDRTYEQYF.

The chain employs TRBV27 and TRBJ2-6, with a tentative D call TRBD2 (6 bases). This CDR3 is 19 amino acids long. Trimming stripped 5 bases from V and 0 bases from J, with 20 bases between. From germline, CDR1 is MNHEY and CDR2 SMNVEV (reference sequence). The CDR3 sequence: CASSPDLALISSGANVLTF. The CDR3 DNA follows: TGTGCCAGCAGTCCGGATCTAGCGTTAATTAGCTCTGGGGCCAACGTCCTGACTTTC.

The CDR3 is CASSRGQFYEQYF. The DNA for the CDR3 is TGTGCCAGCTCTCGCGGGCAGTTTTACGAGCAGTACTTC. The gene calls are TRBV18 and TRBJ2-7, with D possibly TRBD2 on 5 matching bases. This CDR3 region has 13 residues. Trimming took off 6 bases at V and 4 bases at J, with 13 bases between the two ends. Germline-derived CDR1 and CDR2 are KGHSH and LQKENI. Based on the CDR3 plus reference TRBV18 and TRBJ2-7, the full variable domain is NAGVMQNPRHLVRRRGQEARLRCSPMKGHSHVYWYRQLPEEGLKFMVYLQKENIIDESGMPKERFSAEFPKEGPSILRIQQVVRGDSAAYFCASSRGQFYEQYFGPGTRLTVT.

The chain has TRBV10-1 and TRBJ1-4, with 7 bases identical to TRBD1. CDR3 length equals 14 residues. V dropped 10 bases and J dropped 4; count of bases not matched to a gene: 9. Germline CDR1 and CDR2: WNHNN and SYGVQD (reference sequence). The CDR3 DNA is TGCGCCATAGGGCAGGGGGAGAGTAATGAAAAACTGTTTTTT. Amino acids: CAIGQGESNEKLFF.

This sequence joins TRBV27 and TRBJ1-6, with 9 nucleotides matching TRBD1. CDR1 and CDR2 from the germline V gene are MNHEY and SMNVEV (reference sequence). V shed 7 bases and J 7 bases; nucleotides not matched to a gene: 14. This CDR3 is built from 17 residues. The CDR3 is CASTTYRDRVNNSPLHF. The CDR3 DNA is TGTGCCAGCACCACGTACCGGGACAGGGTGAACAATTCACCCCTCCACTTT.

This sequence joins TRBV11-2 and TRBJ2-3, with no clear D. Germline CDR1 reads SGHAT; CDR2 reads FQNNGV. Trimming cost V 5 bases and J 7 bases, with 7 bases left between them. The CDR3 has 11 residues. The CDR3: CASSLVNTQYF. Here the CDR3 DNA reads TGTGCCAGCAGCCTTGTAAATACGCAGTATTTT.

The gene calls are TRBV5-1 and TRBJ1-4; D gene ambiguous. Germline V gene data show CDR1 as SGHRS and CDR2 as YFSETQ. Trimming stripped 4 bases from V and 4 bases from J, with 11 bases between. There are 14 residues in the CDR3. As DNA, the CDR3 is TGCGCCAGCAGCCTAACAGTTAATAATGAAAAACTGTTTTTT. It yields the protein CASSLTVNNEKLFF.

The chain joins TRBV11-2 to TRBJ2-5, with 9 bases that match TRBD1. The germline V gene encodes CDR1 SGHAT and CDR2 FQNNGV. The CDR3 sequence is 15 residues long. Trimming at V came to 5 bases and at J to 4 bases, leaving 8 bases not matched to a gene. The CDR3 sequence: CASSPGTGWGETQYF. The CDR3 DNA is TGTGCCAGCAGCCCGGGGACAGGGTGGGGAGAGACCCAGTACTTC.

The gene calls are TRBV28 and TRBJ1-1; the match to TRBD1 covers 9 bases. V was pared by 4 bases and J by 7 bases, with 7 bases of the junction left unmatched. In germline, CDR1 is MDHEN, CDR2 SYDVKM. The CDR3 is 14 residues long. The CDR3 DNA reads TGTGCCAGCAGTTGGGGGACAGGGTTCGTTGAAGCTTTCTTT. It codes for CASSWGTGFVEAFF.

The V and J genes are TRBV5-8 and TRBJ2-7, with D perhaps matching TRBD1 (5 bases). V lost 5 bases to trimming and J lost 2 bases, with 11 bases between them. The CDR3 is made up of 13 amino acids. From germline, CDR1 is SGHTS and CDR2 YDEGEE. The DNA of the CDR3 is TGTGCCAGCAGTCCCGGACATCCCTACGAGCAGTACTTC. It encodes CASSPGHPYEQYF.

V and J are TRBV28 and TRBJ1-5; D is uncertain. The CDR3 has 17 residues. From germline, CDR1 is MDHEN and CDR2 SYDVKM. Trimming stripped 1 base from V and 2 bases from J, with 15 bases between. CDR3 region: CASSLFVPDPGNQPQHF. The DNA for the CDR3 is TGTGCCAGCAGTTTATTTGTCCCCGATCCGGGCAATCAGCCCCAGCATTTT.

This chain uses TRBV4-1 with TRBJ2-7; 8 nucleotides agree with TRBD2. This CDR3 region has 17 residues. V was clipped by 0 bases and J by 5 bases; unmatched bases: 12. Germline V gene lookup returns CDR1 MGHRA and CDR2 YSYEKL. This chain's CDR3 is CASSQDPPRAGVNEQYF. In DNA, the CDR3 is TGCGCCAGCAGCCAAGACCCCCCGCGAGCGGGAGTAAACGAGCAGTACTTC.

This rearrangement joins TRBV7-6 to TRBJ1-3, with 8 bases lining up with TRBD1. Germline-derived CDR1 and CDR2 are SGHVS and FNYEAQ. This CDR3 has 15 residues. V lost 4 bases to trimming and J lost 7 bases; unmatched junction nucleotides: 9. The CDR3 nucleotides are TGTGCCAGCAGCTCGGGGACAGGAAGGGGGAACACCATATATTTT. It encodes CASSSGTGRGNTIYF. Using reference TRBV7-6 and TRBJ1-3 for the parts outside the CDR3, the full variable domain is GAGVSQSPRYKVTKRGQDVALRCDPISGHVSLYWYRQALGQGPEFLTYFNYEAQQDKSGLPNDRFSAERPEGSISTLTIQRTEQRDSAMYRCASSSGTGRGNTIYFGEGSWLTVV.

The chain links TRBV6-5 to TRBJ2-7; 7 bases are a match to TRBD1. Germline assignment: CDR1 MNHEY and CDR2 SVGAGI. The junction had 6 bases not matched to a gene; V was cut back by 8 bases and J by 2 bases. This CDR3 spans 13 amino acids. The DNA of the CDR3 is TGTGCCAGCGCAGCAGGGGGTCCCTACGAGCAGTACTTC. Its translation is CASAAGGPYEQYF.

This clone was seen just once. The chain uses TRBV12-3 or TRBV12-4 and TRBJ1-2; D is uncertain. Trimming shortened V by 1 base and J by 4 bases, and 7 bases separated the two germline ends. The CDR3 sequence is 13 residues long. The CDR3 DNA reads TGTGCCAGCAGTTTAGGGGCAGTCTATGGCTACACCTTC. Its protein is CASSLGAVYGYTF.

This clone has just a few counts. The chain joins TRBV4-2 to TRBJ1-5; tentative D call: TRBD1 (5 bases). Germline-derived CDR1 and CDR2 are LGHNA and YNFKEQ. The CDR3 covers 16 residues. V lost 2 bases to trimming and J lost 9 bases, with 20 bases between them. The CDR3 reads CASSQTLGDGGRPQHF. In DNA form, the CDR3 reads TGTGCCAGCAGCCAAACTTTGGGGGACGGGGGAAGGCCCCAGCATTTT.

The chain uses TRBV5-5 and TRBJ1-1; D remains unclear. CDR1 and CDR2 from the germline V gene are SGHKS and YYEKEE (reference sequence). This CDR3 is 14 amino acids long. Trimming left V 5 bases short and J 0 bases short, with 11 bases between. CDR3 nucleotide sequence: TGTGCCAGCAGTTTCGACGGGATGAACACTGAAGCTTTCTTT. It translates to CASSFDGMNTEAFF.

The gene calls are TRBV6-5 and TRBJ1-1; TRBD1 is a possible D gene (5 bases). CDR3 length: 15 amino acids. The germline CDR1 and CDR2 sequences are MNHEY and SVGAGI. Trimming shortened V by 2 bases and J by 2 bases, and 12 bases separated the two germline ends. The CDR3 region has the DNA TGTGCCAGCAGTTACGGCTGGGGGGAAAACACTGAAGCTTTCTTT. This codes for CASSYGWGENTEAFF.